This T cell receptor (beta chain) was sequenced for a study of T cell repertoires in cytomegalovirus infection. J lost 6 bases, V lost 7 bases, and 3 bases had no gene match. CDR3 length: 12 amino acids. Points on this clonotype: Antigen: not known.

Study-level findings and limits: In two of eight donors, the top clonotype was HLA-C-restricted CMV-specific.

One entry per CDR3 protein results from TCRdb running MiXCR on the reads. The sample yields approximately 83,000 distinct CDR3 sequences, roughly a quarter seen once. This clonotype was sampled from a human donor in good health (CMV status not recorded). Some clones in this sample may be carry-over from other donors' samples. V is TRBV12-3 or TRBV12-4 and J is TRBJ2-3; 8 bases map to TRBD2. The sequenced sample was CD8+ T cells from cultured PBMCs, obtained from culture after CMV antigen stimulation. The CDR3 loop is CASNRGRDTQYF. The CDR3 region has the DNA TGTGCCAGCAATCGCGGGAGGGATACGCAGTATTTT.